This T cell receptor beta chain was identified in a study of cytomegalovirus exposure and HLA in healthy donors. Study results and caveats: 87-base-pair reads could not separate some V segments, including TRBV6-2 and TRBV6-3. Earlier findings revealed that most TCR beta V segments proved productive either about 87% or about 30% of the time.

Germline values: CDR1 SGHNT, CDR2 YYREEE (reference sequence). V gave up 1 base and J gave up 0 bases; unmatched junction bases: 3. The CDR3 totals 16 residues. The primer mix had 60 Vbeta and 13 Jbeta primers. Profiling relied on immunoSEQ multiplex PCR, and the TCRdb table lists in-frame clones only, not all of them. This sample has around 150,000 clones, with roughly 71% found just once. Comment on this clone: Its target is not known.

The gene calls are TRBV5-4 and TRBJ2-1, with TRBD2 identical over 8 bases. Sequenced material: PBMCs. This clonotype was sampled from a woman aged 40-49 years in good health and CMV-seronegative. The CDR3 loop reads CASSLRAGASYNEQFF. The CDR3 DNA reads as TGTGCCAGCAGCTTGCGAGCGGGGGCCTCCTACAATGAGCAGTTCTTC.